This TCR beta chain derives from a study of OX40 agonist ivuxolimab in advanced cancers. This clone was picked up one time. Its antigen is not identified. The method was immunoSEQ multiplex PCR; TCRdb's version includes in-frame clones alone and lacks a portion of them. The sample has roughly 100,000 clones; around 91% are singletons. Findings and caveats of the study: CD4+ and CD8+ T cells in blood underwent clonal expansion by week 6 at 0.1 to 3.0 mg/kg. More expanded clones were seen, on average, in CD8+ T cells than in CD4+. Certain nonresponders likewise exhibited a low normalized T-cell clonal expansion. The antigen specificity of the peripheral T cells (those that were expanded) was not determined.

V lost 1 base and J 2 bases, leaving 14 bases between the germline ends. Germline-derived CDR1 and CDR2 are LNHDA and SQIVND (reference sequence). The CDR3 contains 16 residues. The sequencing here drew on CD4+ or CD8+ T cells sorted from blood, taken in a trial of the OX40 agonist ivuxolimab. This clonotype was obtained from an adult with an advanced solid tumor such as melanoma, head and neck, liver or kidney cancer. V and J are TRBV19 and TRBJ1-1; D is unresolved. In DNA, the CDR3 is TGTGCCAGTAGTATAGGGAGGGTGCTTATTAACACTGAAGCTTTCTTT. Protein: CASSIGRVLINTEAFF.